The clone carrying this T cell receptor (beta chain) was detected once. Its target is unknown. This sample was taken from a study of a mutant IDH1 vaccine in newly diagnosed glioma. Study in general: Earlier care involved radiotherapy, temozolomide, or both, and the majority received both.

Time point described: baseline, week 1 (first vaccination visit). Treatment: pre-vaccination baseline after standard-of-care therapy. Donor tumors were new WHO grade 3 or 4 IDH1-mutant, ATRX-lost astrocytomas. Notes on the study in general: Overall, more than 80% of patients had vaccine-induced immune responses.

Assay used: immunoSEQ multiplex PCR; TCRdb lists only in-frame clones, some missing. Of tens of thousands of clones in the sample, more than 85% were seen once. With 0 bases removed from V and 0 bases from J, the gap between germline ends came to 11 bases. CDR3 length: 16 residues. Per the germline V gene, CDR1 is LNHNV and CDR2 is YYDKDF (reference sequence). This clonotype was sampled from a middle-aged woman with glioma. The source was PBMCs, collected from a glioma patient treated with radiotherapy, temozolomide or both. The V gene is TRBV15, the J gene TRBJ1-2; a possible D gene is TRBD1 (5 bases). As DNA, the CDR3 is TGTGCCACCAGCAGAGAGGACACCCTAGCTAACTATGGCTACACCTTC. This translates into CATSREDTLANYGYTF.